Included here is one T cell receptor beta chain sequence, with context. Its antigen is undetermined. V was trimmed by 2 bases and J by 4 bases, leaving 15 bases between them. The CDR3 is made up of 17 amino acids. Germline-derived CDR1 and CDR2 are SEHNR and FQNEAQ (reference sequence). The data were obtained in a study of T cell responses to AZD1222 COVID-19 vaccine. Overall study context: Pooled in the analysis were second doses at about 4 or about 12 weeks. Points from the study as a whole: Vaccine-associated CD4 TCRs ranged over spike, dominating at 160-218 and 743-854. Baseline antibody screening turned up just a handful of seropositive AZD1222 recipients.

Here immunoSEQ multiplex PCR was the method, and the copy in TCRdb shows in-frame clones only, minus some. The sample contains around 200,000 clones, 88% of which appear only once. The chain recombines TRBV7-9 with TRBJ2-6, with D possibly TRBD1 on 5 matching bases. The receptor was derived from an adult in good health. The starting material was peripheral blood, obtained on day 0 of AZD1222 vaccination. CDR3 protein: CASSLFQGTAGANVLTF. CDR3 nucleotide sequence: TGTGCCAGCAGCTTATTCCAGGGAACGGCCGGGGCCAACGTCCTGACTTTC.